This T cell receptor (beta chain) was recorded in a study of T cell changes during pregnancy in multiple sclerosis. From germline, CDR1 is SNHLY and CDR2 FYNNEI. This CDR3 is built from 16 residues. The ends were cut back, 2 bases at V and 8 bases at J, with 21 bases in the middle. Assay: immunoSEQ multiplex PCR; the TCRdb copy retains only in-frame clones and omits some. The sample records approximately 53,000 clones, roughly 89% being singletons. Specimen: peripheral blood, collected after pregnancy. V gene TRBV2 combines with J gene TRBJ1-2; no firm D call. The receptor was isolated from a female donor in good health, enrolled as a control in a pregnancy study. CDR3 sequence: CASSEQGRNRDGGYTF. As DNA, the CDR3 is TGTGCCAGCAGTGAACAAGGAAGAAACCGAGACGGGGGCTACACCTTC.